A selection of T cell receptor beta chains follows, all from one sample in a study of long-term antiretroviral therapy in people with HIV. Repertoires were generated with immunoSEQ multiplex PCR, while TCRdb's copy carries only in-frame clones and drops some. Of 25,000 or so clones in the sample, over 85% were seen once. Sequenced here: unsorted PBMCs, sampled 6.2 years after starting antiretroviral therapy. The receptor source for this set is a man aged 35 to 55 with HIV. The CDR3 runs from the conserved cysteine through the conserved F or W. D genes are given only for firm matches. Size is omitted from some rows. Given values are once, few, many or a class for expanded clones.

>NA|TRBV19|TRBJ1-1|NA
CASSIPAGNTEAFF
TGTGCCAGTAGTATCCCTGCGGGGAACACTGAAGCTTTCTTT
>TRBD2|TRBV19|TRBJ2-7|NA
CASTPREATVGEQYF
TGTGCCAGTACCCCCCGGGAGGCCACGGTAGGCGAGCAGTACTTC
>NA|TRBV7-9|TRBJ2-3|NA
CASWVITDTQYF
TGTGCCAGCTGGGTTATCACAGATACGCAGTATTTT
>NA|TRBV11-2|TRBJ1-6|NA
CASSLDRANSPLHF
TGTGCCAGCAGCTTAGACAGGGCGAATTCACCCCTCCACTTT
>TRBD1|TRBV7-9|TRBJ2-3|NA
CASSLKVTGATDTQYF
TGTGCCAGCAGCTTAAAAGTTACAGGGGCCACAGATACGCAGTATTTT
>NA|TRBV9|TRBJ2-6|NA
CASSVLWRQSSGANVLTF
TGTGCCAGCAGCGTCCTCTGGAGGCAGAGCTCTGGGGCCAACGTCCTGACTTTC
>TRBD1|TRBV7-8|TRBJ2-5|NA
CASSTSTRGRETQYF
TGTGCCAGCAGTACCTCAACCAGGGGGCGGGAGACCCAGTACTTC
>NA|TRBV7-9|TRBJ1-2|NA
CASTRGAPNYGYTF
TGTGCCAGCACCCGTGGGGCGCCTAACTATGGCTACACCTTC
>NA|TRBV20-1|TRBJ1-2|NA
CSARAGSGYTF
TGCAGTGCTAGGGCAGGGAGTGGCTACACCTTC
>NA|TRBV9|TRBJ1-1|NA
CASSRGDHGPTEAFF
TGTGCCAGCAGTCGGGGAGATCATGGACCCACTGAAGCTTTCTTT
>NA|TRBV10-2|TRBJ2-7|few
CAAFTDSPGGYEQYF
TGCGCAGCTTTTACGGACAGTCCCGGCGGGTACGAGCAGTACTTC
>NA|TRBV9|TRBJ1-4|few
CASSVEAAVSEKLFF
TGTGCCAGCAGCGTAGAGGCAGCGGTGAGCGAAAAACTGTTTTTT
>NA|TRBV11-2|TRBJ1-2|NA
CASSPTDLNYGYTF
TGTGCCAGCAGCCCGACAGATCTTAACTATGGCTACACCTTC
>NA|TRBV7-8|TRBJ1-2|once
CASSLEQGLGGYTF
TGTGCCAGCAGCTTAGAACAGGGCCTCGGTGGCTACACCTTC
>NA|TRBV5-4|TRBJ1-3|NA
CASSLGPKDTIYF
TGTGCCAGCAGCCTCGGACCGAAAGACACCATATATTTT
>NA|TRBV15|TRBJ2-3|NA
CATSTSRKDTQYF
TGTGCCACCAGCACCTCTAGGAAAGATACGCAGTATTTT
>TRBD2|TRBV6-6|TRBJ2-1|NA
CASSTSGRGPYNEQFF
TGTGCCAGCAGCACTAGCGGGAGAGGACCCTACAATGAGCAGTTCTTC
>TRBD2|TRBV27|TRBJ2-7|NA
CASSFGTSSYEQYF
TGTGCCAGCAGTTTCGGGACTAGTTCCTACGAGCAGTACTTC
>TRBD1|TRBV9|TRBJ1-1|NA
CASSVVPGQGAFF
TGTGCCAGCAGCGTAGTACCAGGACAGGGGGCTTTCTTT
>NA|TRBV30|TRBJ1-2|NA
CAWQPSGEVSYTF
TGTGCCTGGCAACCCTCAGGGGAGGTTAGCTACACCTTC
>TRBD1|TRBV10-1|TRBJ2-5|once
CASSGGSGGLETQYF
TGCGCCAGCAGTGGGGGGTCAGGGGGCCTGGAGACCCAGTACTTC
>NA|TRBV28|TRBJ2-7|NA
CASSLEAGEYEQYF
TGTGCCAGCAGTTTAGAGGCAGGGGAGTACGAGCAGTACTTC
>TRBD2|TRBV2|TRBJ2-5|few
CASSERAGVKETQYF
TGTGCCAGCAGTGAAAGAGCGGGGGTAAAAGAGACCCAGTACTTC
>NA|TRBV27|TRBJ1-3|once
CASSPYAGQASSGNTIYF
TGTGCCAGCAGTCCGTACGCGGGGCAGGCGAGCTCTGGAAACACCATATATTTT
>TRBD2|TRBV2|TRBJ2-2|NA
CASRTSGRAGELFF
TGTGCCAGCCGGACTAGCGGGAGGGCCGGGGAGCTGTTTTTT